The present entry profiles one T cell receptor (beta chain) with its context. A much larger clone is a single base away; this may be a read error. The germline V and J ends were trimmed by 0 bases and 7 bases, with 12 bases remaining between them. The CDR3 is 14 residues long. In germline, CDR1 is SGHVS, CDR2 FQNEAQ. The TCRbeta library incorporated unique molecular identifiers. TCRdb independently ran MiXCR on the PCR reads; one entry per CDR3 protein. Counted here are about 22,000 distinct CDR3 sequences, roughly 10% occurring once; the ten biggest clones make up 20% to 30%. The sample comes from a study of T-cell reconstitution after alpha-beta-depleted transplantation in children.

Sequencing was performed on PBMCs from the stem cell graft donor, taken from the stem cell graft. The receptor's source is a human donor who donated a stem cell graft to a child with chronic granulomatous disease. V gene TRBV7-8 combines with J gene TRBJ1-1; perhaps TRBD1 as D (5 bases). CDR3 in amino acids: CASSLAQGSSEAFF. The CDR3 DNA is TGTGCCAGCAGCTTAGCGCAGGGAAGCAGTGAAGCTTTCTTT.